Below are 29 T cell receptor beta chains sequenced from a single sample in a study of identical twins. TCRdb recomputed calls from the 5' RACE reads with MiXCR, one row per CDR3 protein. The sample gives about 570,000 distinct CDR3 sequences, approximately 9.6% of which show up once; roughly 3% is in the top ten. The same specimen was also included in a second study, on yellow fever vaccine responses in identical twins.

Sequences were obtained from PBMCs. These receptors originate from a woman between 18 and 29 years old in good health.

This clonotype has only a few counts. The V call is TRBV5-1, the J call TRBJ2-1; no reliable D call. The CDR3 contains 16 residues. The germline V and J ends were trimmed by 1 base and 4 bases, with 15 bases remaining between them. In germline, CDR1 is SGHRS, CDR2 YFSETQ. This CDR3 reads CASSLNMQALYNEQFF. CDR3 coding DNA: TGCGCCAGCAGCTTGAATATGCAGGCCCTATACAATGAGCAGTTCTTC. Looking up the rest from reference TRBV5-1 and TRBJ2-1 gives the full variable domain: KAGVTQTPRYLIKTRGQQVTLSCSPISGHRSVSWYQQTPGQGLQFLFEYFSETQRNKGNFPGRFSGRQFSNSRSEMNVSTLELGDSALYLCASSLNMQALYNEQFFGPGTRLTVL.

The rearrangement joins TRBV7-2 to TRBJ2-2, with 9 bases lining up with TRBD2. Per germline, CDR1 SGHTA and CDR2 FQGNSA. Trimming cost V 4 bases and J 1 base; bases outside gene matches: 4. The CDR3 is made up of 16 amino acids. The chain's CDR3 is CASSSQAGGNTGELFF. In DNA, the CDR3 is TGTGCCAGCAGCTCGCAAGCGGGAGGGAACACCGGGGAGCTGTTTTTT.

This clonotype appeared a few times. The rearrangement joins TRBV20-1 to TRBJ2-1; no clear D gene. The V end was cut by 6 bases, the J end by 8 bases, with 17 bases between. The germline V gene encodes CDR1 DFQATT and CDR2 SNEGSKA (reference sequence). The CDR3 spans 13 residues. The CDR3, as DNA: TGCAGTGCGCGAAGGCAGTTTCTCCATGAGCAGTTCTTC. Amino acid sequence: CSARRQFLHEQFF.

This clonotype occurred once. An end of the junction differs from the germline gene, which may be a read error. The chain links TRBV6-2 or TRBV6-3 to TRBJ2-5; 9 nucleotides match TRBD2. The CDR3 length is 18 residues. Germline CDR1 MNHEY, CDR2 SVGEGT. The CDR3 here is CASSYSRRSSGKWETQHF. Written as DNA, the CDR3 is TGTGCCAGCAGTTACTCAAGACGGTCTAGCGGGAAGTGGGAGACCCAGCACTTC.

DNA for the CDR3: TGCGCCAGCAGCCCAGACGGTAACCAAGAGACCCAGTACTTC. Translation gives CASSPDGNQETQYF. The V call is TRBV5-1, the J call TRBJ2-5, with D unclear. The ends were cut back, 4 bases at V and 0 bases at J, with 10 bases in the middle. Per germline, CDR1 SGHRS and CDR2 YFSETQ. This CDR3 region has 14 residues.

CDR3 in amino acids: CASSPALAGGSYEQYF. CDR3 coding DNA: TGTGCCAGCAGTCCAGCCTTAGCGGGAGGATCCTACGAGCAGTACTTC. The V and J genes are TRBV28 and TRBJ2-7, with 10 nucleotides matching TRBD2. Germline lookup yields CDR1 MDHEN and CDR2 SYDVKM. V shed 5 bases, J shed 1 base, and the junction held 8 bases outside the gene matches. The length of the CDR3 is 16 residues.

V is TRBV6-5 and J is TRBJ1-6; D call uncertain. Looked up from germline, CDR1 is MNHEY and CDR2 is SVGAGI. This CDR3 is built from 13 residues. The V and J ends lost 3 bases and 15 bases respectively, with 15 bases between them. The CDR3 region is CASSYLRRSILHF. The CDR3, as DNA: TGTGCCAGCAGTTATCTCCGGCGGAGTATCCTCCACTTT.

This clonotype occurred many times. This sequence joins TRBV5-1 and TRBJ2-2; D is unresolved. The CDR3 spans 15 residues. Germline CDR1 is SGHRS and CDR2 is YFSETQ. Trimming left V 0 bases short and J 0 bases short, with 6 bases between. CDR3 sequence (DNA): TGCGCCAGCAGCTTGGGGGTAGCGAACACCGGGGAGCTGTTTTTT. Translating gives CASSLGVANTGELFF.

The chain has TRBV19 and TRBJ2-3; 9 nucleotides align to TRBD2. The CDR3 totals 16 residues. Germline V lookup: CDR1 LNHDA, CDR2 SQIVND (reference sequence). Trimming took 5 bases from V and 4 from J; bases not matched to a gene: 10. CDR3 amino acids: CASSFLAGGTSDTQYF. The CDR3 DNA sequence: TGTGCCAGTAGTTTCCTCGCGGGGGGGACTTCAGATACGCAGTATTTT.

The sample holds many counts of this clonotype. The CDR3 sequence is CASSSPGGHTGELFF. In nucleotides, the CDR3 is TGTGCCAGCAGCTCACCAGGGGGTCACACCGGGGAGCTGTTTTTT. This rearrangement joins TRBV5-5 to TRBJ2-2; TRBD1 matches 7 bases. Per germline, CDR1 SGHKS and CDR2 YYEKEE (reference sequence). The CDR3 sequence is 15 residues long. Losses at the gene ends were 3 bases for V and 3 bases for J; bases not matched to a gene: 5.

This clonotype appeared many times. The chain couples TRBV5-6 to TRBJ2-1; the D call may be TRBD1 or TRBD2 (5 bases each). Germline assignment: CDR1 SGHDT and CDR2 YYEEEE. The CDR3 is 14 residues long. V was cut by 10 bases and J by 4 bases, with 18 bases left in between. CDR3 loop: CASLGAGRYNEQFF. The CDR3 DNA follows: TGTGCCTCACTTGGGGCAGGGAGATACAATGAGCAGTTCTTC.

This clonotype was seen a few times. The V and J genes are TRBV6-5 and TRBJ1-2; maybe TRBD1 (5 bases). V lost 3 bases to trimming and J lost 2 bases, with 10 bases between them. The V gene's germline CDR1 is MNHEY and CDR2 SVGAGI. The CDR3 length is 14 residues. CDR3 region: CASSYRWGNYGYTF. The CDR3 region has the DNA TGTGCCAGCAGTTATCGGTGGGGCAACTATGGCTACACCTTC.

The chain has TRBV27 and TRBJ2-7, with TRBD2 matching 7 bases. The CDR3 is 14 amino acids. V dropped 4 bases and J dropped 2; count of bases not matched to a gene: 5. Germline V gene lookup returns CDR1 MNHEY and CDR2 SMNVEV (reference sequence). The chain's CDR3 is CASSWYAGAYEQYF. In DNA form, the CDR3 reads TGTGCCAGCAGTTGGTACGCGGGAGCCTACGAGCAGTACTTC.

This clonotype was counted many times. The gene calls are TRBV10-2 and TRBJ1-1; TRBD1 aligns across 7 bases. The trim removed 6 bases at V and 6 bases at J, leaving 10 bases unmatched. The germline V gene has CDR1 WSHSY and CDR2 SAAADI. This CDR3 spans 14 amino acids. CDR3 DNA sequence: TGCGCCAGCAGGGTTCCAGGGGGGAAAGCTGAAGCTTTCTTT. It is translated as CASRVPGGKAEAFF.

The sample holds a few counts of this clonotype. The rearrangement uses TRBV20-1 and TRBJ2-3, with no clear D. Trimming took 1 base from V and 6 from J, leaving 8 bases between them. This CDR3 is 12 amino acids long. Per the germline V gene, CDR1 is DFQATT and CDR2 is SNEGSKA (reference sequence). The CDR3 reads CSARVVTDTQYF. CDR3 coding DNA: TGCAGTGCTAGAGTAGTAACCGATACGCAGTATTTT.

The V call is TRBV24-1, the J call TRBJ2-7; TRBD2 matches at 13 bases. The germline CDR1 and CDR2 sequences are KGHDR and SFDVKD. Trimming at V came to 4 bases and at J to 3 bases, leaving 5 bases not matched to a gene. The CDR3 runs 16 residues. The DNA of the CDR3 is TGTGCCACCAGTGACCCCGGGACTAGCGGGAACTACGAGCAGTACTTC. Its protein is CATSDPGTSGNYEQYF.

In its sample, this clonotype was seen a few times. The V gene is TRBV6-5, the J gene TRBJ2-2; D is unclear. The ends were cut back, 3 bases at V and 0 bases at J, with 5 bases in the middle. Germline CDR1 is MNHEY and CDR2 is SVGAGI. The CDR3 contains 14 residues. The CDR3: CASSYTANTGELFF. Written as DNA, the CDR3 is TGTGCCAGCAGTTATACGGCGAACACCGGGGAGCTGTTTTTT.

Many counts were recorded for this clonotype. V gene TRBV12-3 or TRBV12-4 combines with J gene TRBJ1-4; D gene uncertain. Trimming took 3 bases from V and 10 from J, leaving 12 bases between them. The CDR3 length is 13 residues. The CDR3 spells CASSLPAIRKLFF. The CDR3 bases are TGTGCCAGCAGTTTGCCGGCCATACGAAAACTGTTTTTT.

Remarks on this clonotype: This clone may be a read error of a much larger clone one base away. The CDR3, as DNA: TGTGCCAGCAGCGCTAGCGGGAGTGTGTTTTACGAGCAGTACTTC. Translated, it gives CASSASGSVFYEQYF. The rearrangement uses TRBV7-2 and TRBJ2-7; 10 nucleotides line up with TRBD2. Losses at the gene ends were 5 bases for V and 4 bases for J; bases not matched to a gene: 8. The germline gives CDR1 SGHTA, CDR2 FQGNSA. The CDR3 is 15 residues long.

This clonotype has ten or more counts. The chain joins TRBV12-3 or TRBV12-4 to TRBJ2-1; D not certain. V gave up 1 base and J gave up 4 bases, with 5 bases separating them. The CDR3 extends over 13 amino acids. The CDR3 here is CASSLGQYNEQFF. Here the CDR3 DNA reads TGTGCCAGCAGTTTAGGGCAGTACAATGAGCAGTTCTTC.

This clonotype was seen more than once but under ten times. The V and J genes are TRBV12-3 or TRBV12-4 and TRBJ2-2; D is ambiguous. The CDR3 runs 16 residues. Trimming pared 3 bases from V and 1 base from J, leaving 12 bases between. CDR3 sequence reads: CASSLSRPGNTGELFF. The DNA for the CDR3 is TGTGCCAGCAGTTTGTCTAGGCCAGGGAACACCGGGGAGCTGTTTTTT.

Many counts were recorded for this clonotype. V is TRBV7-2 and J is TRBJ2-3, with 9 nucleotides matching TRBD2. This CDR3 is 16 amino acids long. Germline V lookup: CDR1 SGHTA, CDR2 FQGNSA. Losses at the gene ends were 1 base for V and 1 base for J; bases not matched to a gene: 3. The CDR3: CASSLDGGGGTDTQYF. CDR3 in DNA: TGTGCCAGCAGCTTAGACGGCGGGGGGGGCACAGATACGCAGTATTTT.

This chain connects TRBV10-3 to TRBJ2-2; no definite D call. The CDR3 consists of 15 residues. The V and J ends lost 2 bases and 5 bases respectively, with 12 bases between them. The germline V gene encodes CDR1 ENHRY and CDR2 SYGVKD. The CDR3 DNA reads TGTGCCATCAGTGAGACCCCCCTTGGGACCGGGGAGCTGTTTTTT. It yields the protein CAISETPLGTGELFF.

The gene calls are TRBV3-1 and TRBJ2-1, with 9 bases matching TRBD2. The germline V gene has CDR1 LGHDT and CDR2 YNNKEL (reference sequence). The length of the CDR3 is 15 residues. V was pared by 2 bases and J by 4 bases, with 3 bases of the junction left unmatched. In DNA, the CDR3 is TGTGCCAGCAGCCAAAAGGCGGGGGGGTACAATGAGCAGTTCTTC. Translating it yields CASSQKAGGYNEQFF.

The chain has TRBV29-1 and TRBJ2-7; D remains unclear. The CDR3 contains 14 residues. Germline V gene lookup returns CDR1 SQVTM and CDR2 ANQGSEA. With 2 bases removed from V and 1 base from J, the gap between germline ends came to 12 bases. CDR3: CSVELVDSSYEQYF. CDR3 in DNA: TGCAGCGTTGAACTCGTCGATTCGTCCTACGAGCAGTACTTC.

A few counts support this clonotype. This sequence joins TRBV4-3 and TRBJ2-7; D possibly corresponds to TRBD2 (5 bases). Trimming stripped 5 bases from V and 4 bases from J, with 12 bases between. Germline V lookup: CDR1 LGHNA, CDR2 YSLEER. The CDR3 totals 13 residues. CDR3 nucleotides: TGCGCCAGCAGCATAGCCGCGGGTTACGAGCAGTACTTC. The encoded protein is CASSIAAGYEQYF.

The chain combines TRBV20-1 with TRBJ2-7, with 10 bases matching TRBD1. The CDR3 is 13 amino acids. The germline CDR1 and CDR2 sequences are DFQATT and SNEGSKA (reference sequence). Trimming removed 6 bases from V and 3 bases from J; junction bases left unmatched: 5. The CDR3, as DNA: TGCAGTGCCCCGGGACAGGGGATCTACGAGCAGTACTTC. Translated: CSAPGQGIYEQYF.

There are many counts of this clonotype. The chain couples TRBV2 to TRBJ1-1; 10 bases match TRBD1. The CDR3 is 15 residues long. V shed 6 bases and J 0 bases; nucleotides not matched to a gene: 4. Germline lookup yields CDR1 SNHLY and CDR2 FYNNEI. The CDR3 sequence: CASRGQGQLNTEAFF. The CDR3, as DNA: TGTGCCAGCAGGGGACAGGGGCAATTGAACACTGAAGCTTTCTTT. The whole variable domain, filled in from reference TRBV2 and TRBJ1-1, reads EPEVTQTPSHQVTQMGQEVILRCVPISNHLYFYWYRQILGQKVEFLVSFYNNEISEKSEIFDDQFSVERPDGSNFTLKIRSTKLEDSAMYFCASRGQGQLNTEAFFGQGTRLTVV.

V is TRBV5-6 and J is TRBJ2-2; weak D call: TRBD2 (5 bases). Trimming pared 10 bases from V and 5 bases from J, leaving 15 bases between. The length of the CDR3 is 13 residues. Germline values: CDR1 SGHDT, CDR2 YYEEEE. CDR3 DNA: TGTGCCGGACGAGTGGGGAGAACCGGGGAGCTGTTTTTT. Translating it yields CAGRVGRTGELFF.